This TCR beta chain originates from a study of cytomegalovirus exposure and HLA in healthy donors. Findings of the study overall: CMV serostatus was the sole immune exposure information available. The productive fraction for most TCR beta V segments was about 87% or about 30% in an earlier analysis.

Primers included in the PCR were 60 Vbeta and 13 Jbeta primers. Assay: immunoSEQ multiplex PCR; the TCRdb copy retains only in-frame clones and omits some. This sample carries about 77,000 clones, around 84% of them seen once, and the ten largest clones take approximately 4.6%. On this clone itself: Its antigen is as yet unknown.

This sequence was found in a man in his forties in good health and CMV-seronegative. Specimen: PBMCs.

DNA for the CDR3: TGTGCCAGCAGCCGTACCACACCACAGGAAAATGAGCAGTTCTTC. It is translated as CASSRTTPQENEQFF. This chain joins TRBV6-5 and TRBJ2-1; a weak D match, TRBD1 (5 bases). The CDR3 extends over 15 amino acids. Between the trimmed V and J ends, which lost 6 bases and 7 bases, there was a span of 19 bases. Germline V gene data show CDR1 as MNHEY and CDR2 as SVGAGI.